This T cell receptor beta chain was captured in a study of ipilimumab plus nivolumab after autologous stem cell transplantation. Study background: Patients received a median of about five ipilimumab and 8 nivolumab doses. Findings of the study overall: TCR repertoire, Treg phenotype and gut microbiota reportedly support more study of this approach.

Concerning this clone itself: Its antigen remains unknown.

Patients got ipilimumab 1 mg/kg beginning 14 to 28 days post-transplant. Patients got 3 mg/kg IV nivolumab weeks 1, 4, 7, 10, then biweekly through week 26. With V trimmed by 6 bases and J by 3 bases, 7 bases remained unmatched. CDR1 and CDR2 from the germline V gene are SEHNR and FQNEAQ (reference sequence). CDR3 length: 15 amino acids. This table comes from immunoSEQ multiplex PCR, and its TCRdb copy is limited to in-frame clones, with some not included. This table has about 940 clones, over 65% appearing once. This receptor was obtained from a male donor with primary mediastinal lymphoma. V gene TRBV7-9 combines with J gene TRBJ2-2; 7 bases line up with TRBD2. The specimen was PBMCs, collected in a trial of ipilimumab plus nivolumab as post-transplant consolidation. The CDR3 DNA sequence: TGTGCCAGCAGTCTGGTGGCGGGAGACACCGGGGAGCTGTTTTTT. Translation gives CASSLVAGDTGELFF.